The rows below give T cell receptor beta chains drawn from one sample of a study of blood T cell repertoires in COVID-19. The assay was immunoSEQ multiplex PCR, and TCRdb's table has in-frame clones only and misses some. The sample comprises around 32,000 clones, roughly 85% of which are singletons, and roughly 6% rests with the top ten. Sequencing was carried out using peripheral blood. The receptors derive from an elderly woman with active or convalescent COVID-19. Each CDR3 is given with its conserved first and last residue. A D gene is named only where the DNA matches it firmly. Size values are once, few and many counts, or a class for expanded clones, and some rows have none.

>-|TRBV5-1|TRBJ2-5|-
TGCGCCAGCAGCTCCGAGCGACGCGAGACCCAGTACTTC
CASSSERRETQYF
>-|TRBV5-4|TRBJ1-1|TRBD1
TGTGCCAGCAGTCATCTGCCAAGGGGGCCGGGAGCCACTGAAGCTTTCTTT
CASSHLPRGPGATEAFF
>-|TRBV11-2|TRBJ2-3|TRBD1
TGTGCCAGCAGCTACCGGGACAGAACAGATACGCAGTATTTT
CASSYRDRTDTQYF
>-|TRBV3-1/TRBV3-2|TRBJ1-2|TRBD1
TGTGCCAGCAGCCTCAGGGGGAGCTACTATGGCTACACCTTC
CASSLRGSYYGYTF
>-|TRBV5-1|TRBJ2-2|TRBD2
TGCGCCAGCAGCCCGGGACTAGCGGGGGGGAACACCGGGGAGCTGTTTTTT
CASSPGLAGGNTGELFF
>few|TRBV6-2/TRBV6-3|TRBJ2-1|-
TGTGCCAGCAGTTACCAGGGTTCGGGTGAGCAGTTCTTC
CASSYQGSGEQFF
>once|TRBV4-2|TRBJ2-3|-
TGTGCCAGCAGCCAAGGCAGGGTGGCTGACGATACGCAGTATTTT
CASSQGRVADDTQYF
>-|TRBV3-1/TRBV3-2|TRBJ2-1|-
TGTGCCAGCAGCCAGAGGGACAATGAGCAGTTCTTC
CASSQRDNEQFF
>-|TRBV9|TRBJ2-3|-
TGTGCCAGCAGCGTAGCAGCGGGCACAGATACGCAGTATTTT
CASSVAAGTDTQYF
>-|TRBV15|TRBJ2-1|TRBD2
TGTGCCACCAGCAGAGTTAGCGGGACGGCATACAATGAGCAGTTCTTC
CATSRVSGTAYNEQFF
>-|TRBV20-1|TRBJ2-2|-
TGCAGTGCTAGTCCCGGGGCGAACACCGGGGAGCTGTTTTTT
CSASPGANTGELFF
>-|TRBV4-3|TRBJ2-1|-
TGCGCCAGCAGCCATCATCGGGAGAGGGAGCAGTTCTTC
CASSHHREREQFF
>-|TRBV5-6|TRBJ1-2|-
TGTGCCAGCAGCTTGGACGGGGACTATGGCTACACCTTC
CASSLDGDYGYTF
>-|TRBV2|TRBJ2-2|TRBD2
TGTGCCAGCAGTTTGACTAGCGGGGGGCCGGGGGCCGGGGAGCTGTTTTTT
CASSLTSGGPGAGELFF
>-|TRBV18|TRBJ2-5|TRBD1
TGTGCCAGCTCACCGGGACAGGGGAAGGGAGAGACCCAGTACTTC
CASSPGQGKGETQYF
>-|TRBV28|TRBJ1-1|TRBD1
TGTGCCAGCAGTTTCACAGGGGGCCCACCTTACACTGAAGCTTTCTTT
CASSFTGGPPYTEAFF
>-|TRBV11-2|TRBJ2-5|TRBD1
TGTGCCAGCGGCGACAGGGGGCGGAGTGGAGAGACCCAGTACTTC
CASGDRGRSGETQYF
>-|TRBV18|TRBJ2-1|-
TGTGCCAGCTCACCACCGTCCCTCGGGGAGCAGTTCTTC
CASSPPSLGEQFF
>-|TRBV7-2|TRBJ2-1|TRBD2
TGTGCCAGCAGCCCAATGGCTAGCGGGCCCAGCGAGGAGTTCTTC
CASSPMASGPSEEFF
>-|TRBV4-1|TRBJ1-2|TRBD1
TGCGCCAGCAGCCAAGTACTGGGGACAGTAGCCTATGGCTACACCTTC
CASSQVLGTVAYGYTF
>-|TRBV7-6|TRBJ2-7|TRBD1
TGTGCCAGCAGCATCCGGGACAGCTCCTACGAGCAGTACTTC
CASSIRDSSYEQYF
>-|TRBV20-1|TRBJ1-2|-
TGCAGTGCTAGCCTGAGCTATGGCTACACCTTC
CSASLSYGYTF
>-|TRBV19|TRBJ1-5|TRBD1
TGTGCCAGTAGTGCTACCACAGGGGGCAATCAGCCCCAGCATTTT
CASSATTGGNQPQHF
>-|TRBV6-5|TRBJ1-1|-
TGTGCCAGCAGCGCCCCGACTGTCAATCGGGCTTTCTTT
CASSAPTVNRAFF
>few|TRBV7-8|TRBJ2-2|TRBD2
TGTGCCAGCAGCTTAAGGGGGACTAGCGGGGTACACACCGGGGAGCTGTTTTTT
CASSLRGTSGVHTGELFF
>few|TRBV5-6|TRBJ2-1|-
TGTGCCAGCAGCATCCGGACAGTACAGCAGTTCTTC
CASSIRTVQQFF
>-|TRBV5-1|TRBJ1-3|TRBD1
TGCGCCAGCAGTATGGACAGGGCCGGAGGAAACACCATATATTTT
CASSMDRAGGNTIYF
>-|TRBV3-1/TRBV3-2|TRBJ2-3|TRBD1
TGTGCCAGCAGCCAAGATCGGGACAGGTCCACAGATACGCAGTATTTT
CASSQDRDRSTDTQYF
>-|TRBV18|TRBJ2-1|TRBD2
TGTGCCAGCTCACCACCCCCGAGGGGAGGAGCGGGAGCTTTCAATGAGCAGTTCTTC
CASSPPPRGGAGAFNEQFF
>-|TRBV28|TRBJ1-2|TRBD1
TGTGCCAGCAGTTTAGGGACAGGGCCGACTGTCTATGGCTACACCTTC
CASSLGTGPTVYGYTF
>-|TRBV2|TRBJ2-7|-
TGTGCCAGCAGCCTACTCTACGAGCAGTACTTC
CASSLLYEQYF
>few|TRBV2|TRBJ1-3|-
TGTGCCAGCATTGTCCGGTCTGGAAACACCATATATTTT
CASIVRSGNTIYF
>-|TRBV12-3/TRBV12-4|TRBJ2-1|-
TGTGCCAGCAGTTTAAAGGGGTACAATGAGCAGTTCTTC
CASSLKGYNEQFF
>-|TRBV28|TRBJ1-3|TRBD1
TGTGCCAGCAGGGACAGGGTACTCGCGGGAAACACCATATATTTT
CASRDRVLAGNTIYF
>once|TRBV4-3|TRBJ1-2|TRBD1
TGCGCCAGCAGCCAAGATGTAGGACAGGGGGCTCGTGGTGGCTACACCTTC
CASSQDVGQGARGGYTF
>-|TRBV6-5|TRBJ1-6|TRBD1
TGTGCCAGCAGGGGACAGGGCCTAAGTTCACCCCTCCACTTT
CASRGQGLSSPLHF
>-|TRBV7-3|TRBJ2-3|-
TGTGCCAGCAGCTTAAGGGCGGGCCCGGATACGCAGTATTTT
CASSLRAGPDTQYF
>-|TRBV29-1|TRBJ2-3|TRBD2
TGCAGCGTTGAAGATCGGGGGCTAGCGGGTCCGGCAGATACGCAGTATTTT
CSVEDRGLAGPADTQYF